Following are 9 T cell receptor beta chains from one sample sequenced in a study of early T cells in non-severe SARS-CoV-2 infection. TCRdb re-called the 5' RACE reads with MiXCR, one entry per CDR3 protein. The table includes more than 55,000 distinct CDR3 sequences, 3.5% to 6% detected once. The specimen was whole blood, collected at baseline. The source of these receptors is an adult who was a healthcare worker with PCR-confirmed SARS-CoV-2 infection or an uninfected control (not recorded which). The donor label of this sample is uncertain.

The table lists this clonotype with a few counts. The V and J genes are TRBV28 and TRBJ1-2; 7 bases fit TRBD1. The ends lost 5 bases at V and 2 bases at J; junction bases unmatched: 11. CDR3 length: 16 amino acids. Germline CDR1 and CDR2: MDHEN and SYDVKM. Here the CDR3 DNA reads TGTGCCAGCAGTGTAACGACAGGGAGCGGAAACTATGGCTACACCTTC. Translated: CASSVTTGSGNYGYTF.

This clonotype appeared a few times. The J gene is TRBJ2-3, the V gene TRBV5-4; the match to TRBD2 covers 10 bases. CDR1 SGHNT and CDR2 YYREEE come from the germline V gene (reference sequence). Trimming removed 5 bases from V and 0 bases from J; junction bases left unmatched: 12. CDR3 length: 18 amino acids. The CDR3 nucleotides read TGTGCCAGCAGTACACGGTGGACTAGCGGAAGAAGCACAGATACGCAGTATTTT. Its translation is CASSTRWTSGRSTDTQYF.

This clonotype came up many times. This chain uses TRBV20-1 with TRBJ2-7, with 7 bases identical to TRBD2. The junction had 6 bases not matched to a gene; V was cut back by 1 base and J by 3 bases. The germline CDR1 and CDR2 sequences are DFQATT and SNEGSKA (reference sequence). The CDR3 length is 14 residues. The CDR3 coding sequence is TGCAGTGCTAGAGTGGGGGGGTCCCTCTACGAGCAGTACTTC. As protein: CSARVGGSLYEQYF.

CDR3 in amino acids: CSARDPRGRGNQPQHF. CDR3 bases: TGCAGTGCTAGAGATCCTCGAGGGAGAGGCAATCAGCCCCAGCATTTT. This chain links TRBV20-1 with TRBJ1-5; D uncertain. The V and J ends lost 0 bases and 2 bases respectively, with 14 bases between them. The germline V gene has CDR1 DFQATT and CDR2 SNEGSKA (reference sequence). The CDR3 totals 16 residues.

The chain carries TRBV27 and TRBJ2-7; a possible D gene is TRBD1 (6 bases). V was pared by 2 bases and J by 4 bases, with 15 bases between. From germline, CDR1 is MNHEY and CDR2 SMNVEV (reference sequence). The CDR3 extends over 15 amino acids. CDR3 bases: TGTGCCAGCAGTTTAGGGCAGGGGTCATATTACGAGCAGTACTTC. Translation gives CASSLGQGSYYEQYF.

The table lists this clonotype with many counts. The V gene is TRBV7-9, the J gene TRBJ1-4; 9 bases line up with TRBD1. The germline CDR1 and CDR2 sequences are SEHNR and FQNEAQ (reference sequence). The CDR3 has 17 amino acids. With 5 bases clipped from V and 0 bases from J, the junction kept 7 bases outside the gene matches. The CDR3 DNA is TGTGCCAGCAGCACGAACGACAGGGGGACAACTAATGAAAAACTGTTTTTT. Translation gives CASSTNDRGTTNEKLFF.

J is TRBJ2-2 and V is TRBV7-3, with 10 bases fitting TRBD2. This CDR3 region has 17 residues. The V gene end was trimmed by 5 bases and the J gene end by 2 bases; junction bases not matched to a gene: 8. The germline V gene encodes CDR1 SGHTA and CDR2 FQGTGA. CDR3 residues: CASSPHSGGANTGELFF. In DNA form, the CDR3 reads TGTGCCAGCAGCCCCCACAGCGGGGGGGCTAACACCGGGGAGCTGTTTTTT.

This clonotype was seen more than once but under ten times. The chain carries TRBV10-2 and TRBJ2-1; D might be TRBD2 (6 bases). Germline CDR1 is WSHSY and CDR2 is SAAADI. The CDR3 extends over 15 amino acids. Trimming stripped 2 bases from V and 8 bases from J, with 16 bases between. The CDR3 sequence: CASSERDSGADEQFF. The CDR3 DNA reads TGCGCCAGCAGTGAGAGGGACTCAGGAGCGGATGAGCAGTTCTTC.

This clonotype was seen ten or more times. The V call is TRBV10-3, the J call TRBJ1-1; the match to TRBD1 covers 7 bases. The V and J ends lost 0 bases and 6 bases, in that order; junction bases with no gene match: 4. The germline gives CDR1 ENHRY, CDR2 SYGVKD. This CDR3 region has 14 residues. This CDR3 reads CAISESGTVAEAFF. The CDR3 coding sequence is TGTGCCATCAGTGAGTCCGGGACAGTCGCTGAAGCTTTCTTT.